This TCR beta chain is drawn from a study of identical twins (dated by TCRdb to 2016 to 2017). Context from the whole study: To test whether fetal clonotypes persist, this study deep-sequenced TCR alpha and beta repertoires from monozygotic twins, from unrelated adults of various ages, and from cord blood. Replicate twin experiments were performed at different times using different library preparation protocols to rule out contamination. Overall study outcomes, separate from this receptor: Out-of-frame TCR alpha sequences shared between twins showed an excess of low generation-probability sequences compared with coincidental sharing between unrelated individuals. Abundant cord blood beta clonotypes carried fewer insertions; young adult naive repertoires showed a weaker similar trend, while memory repertoires showed none. A weaker excess of twin sharing was found in beta out-of-frame sequences because the signal-to-noise ratio was lowered by fewer shared sequences. Because the same donors could not be followed over many years, the conclusions depended on cross-sectional statistical analysis. Invariant T cells such as MAIT and iNKT could partly confound zero-insertion analyses, although diverse VJ usage argued against such confounding for most clonotypes. Out-of-frame TCR alpha sharing in monozygotic twins was systematically underestimated by recombination models, whereas sharing between unrelated individuals was in agreement with the recombination models.

Note on this clonotype: Its antigen target is currently unknown. No base-level quality is on record; no much larger clone is a single base apart.

Only healthy Caucasian donors were included. Three pairs of female monozygotic twins, all aged about 18 to 30 years, were included in the twin cohort. CD4+ and CD8+ T cell populations were isolated with positive isolation kits from Invitrogen. To prepare the library, 5' RACE was applied. Sequencer: Illumina HiSeq 2000. A universal primer binding site was added through template switching, and the final cDNA carried a unique molecular identifier so that TCR cDNA molecules could be counted accurately. First-strand cDNA for TCR alpha and beta chains was synthesized from specific primers in the conserved constant-segment region. To control for contamination, every cDNA library carried two barcodes: a SMART-Mk sample barcode plus Illumina barcodes. TruSeq adapter sequences and Illumina sample barcodes were added in two successive PCR steps. Sequencing of the TCR alpha and beta cDNA libraries was done on the Illumina HiSeq platform using custom primers. As for how the authors treated the data: Raw reads were processed with MiGEC to extract unique molecular identifiers, and MiXCR was used to determine CDR3 positions. Recombination models were inferred per individual with the repgenHMM and IGoR tools using an EM algorithm. Shared clonotypes were analyzed with the tcR package in R, and sharing was normalized by the product of cloneset sizes. Out-of-frame nonproductive sequences were analyzed to study raw recombination free of thymic and clonal selection effects. Clones were called with MiXCR by TCRdb after fastp trimmed the public reads at Q25, and only in-frame beta chains were retained. CDR3 protein duplicates are merged, each entry listing the most common genes and DNA. The V and J calls shown here were made by TCRdb, not taken from the authors' results. This sample has around 490,000 distinct CDR3 sequences in its table, and approximately 15% of those were observed once. The ten most abundant clones make up around 0.98% of the sample.

The germline V gene (reference sequence) yields SGHKS for CDR1 and YYEKEE for CDR2. The CDR3 numbers 14 residues from cysteine through phenylalanine. Only CDR3 DNA is held: 42 bases, read in frame from base 1. The junction shows trimming of 0 bases on V and 6 bases on J, and the gene matches do not reach 3 bases of it. These data were also reused for a study on yellow fever vaccine responses in identical twins. The second paper further reports: According to the authors, the vaccine-induced T cell response in identical twins seemed to be partly convergent and partly specific to each individual. In identical twins, the study followed T cell clones that responded to the vaccine with precision.

The chain uses TRBV5-5 and TRBJ2-1, and TRBD1 matches 7 of the central bases. The material sequenced was CD4+ T cells sorted from blood. The TCR was taken from a woman younger than 35 in good health. The CDR3 has the sequence CASSLGQGVNEQFF. The bases read TGTGCCAGCAGCTTGGGGCAGGGGGTCAATGAGCAGTTCTTC.